Listed here are 30 T cell receptor beta chains from one sample, sequenced in a study of CD8 T cells in ankylosing spondylitis. Whole-study results and caveats: Within ankylosing spondylitis blood, a TCR beta motif made up of seven to nine highly homologous variants appeared to be characteristic.

The antigens these receptors bind are not known. In TCRdb, the 5' RACE reads were re-called with MiXCR into one record per CDR3 protein. Of roughly 370,000 distinct CDR3 sequences listed, 20% to 25% are singletons. Source material: blood, either unsorted or a sorted T cell fraction (not recorded which). These TCRs come from a male donor with ankylosing spondylitis.

The chain recombines TRBV21-1 with TRBJ2-5; the table's D gene call, TRBD2, was not cross checked with the DNA. TRBV21-1 is listed as a pseudogene. The CDR3 consists of 17 residues. The CDR3 DNA reads TGTGCCAGCAGCAAACTAGCGGGGCCCCAAAATTGGGAGACCCAGTACTTC. Residues: CASSKLAGPQNWETQYF.

This clonotype has a single count. The chain links TRBV6-5 to TRBJ1-6; 10 nucleotides match TRBD1. The CDR3 loop spans 17 amino acids. After removal of 2 bases from V and 6 bases from J, the junction contained 7 bases not matched to a gene. Germline CDR1 is MNHEY and CDR2 is SVGAGI. For the CDR3, the DNA is TGTGCCAGCAGTTACACCGGGACAGGGGCCCCTAATTCACCCCTCCACTTT. Encoded protein: CASSYTGTGAPNSPLHF.

This clonotype has ten or more counts. The genes are TRBV5-1 and TRBJ2-2, with D possibly matching TRBD2 (6 bases). Trimming removed 4 bases from V and 6 bases from J, with 10 bases in between. Germline loops: CDR1 SGHRS, CDR2 YFSETQ. The CDR3 is made up of 13 amino acids. CDR3 sequence: CASSRSGAGELFF. DNA of the CDR3: TGCGCCAGCAGCCGTAGCGGCGCCGGGGAGCTGTTTTTT.

The chain recombines TRBV3-1 with TRBJ1-1; tentatively, D is TRBD1 (6 bases). The CDR3 consists of 14 residues. Germline CDR1 and CDR2: LGHDT and YNNKEL (reference sequence). Trimming stripped 1 base from V and 1 base from J, with 7 bases between. CDR3 protein: CASSQVDRNTEAFF. The CDR3 region has the DNA TGTGCCAGCAGCCAAGTGGACAGGAACACTGAAGCTTTCTTT.

This clonotype has a handful of counts. The V and J genes are TRBV27 and TRBJ1-3; D unclear. V was trimmed by 0 bases and J by 1 base, leaving 16 bases between them. CDR3 length equals 18 residues. Germline-derived CDR1 and CDR2 are MNHEY and SMNVEV (reference sequence). The CDR3, as DNA: TGTGCCAGCAGTTTATCGATCCTTCTACAGCTTTCTGGAAACACCATATATTTT. It is translated as CASSLSILLQLSGNTIYF.

CDR3: CASTGLSGANVLTF. The CDR3 nucleotides are TGTGCCAGCACCGGACTCTCTGGGGCCAACGTCCTGACTTTC. The chain carries TRBV2 and TRBJ2-6; tentative D call: TRBD2 (5 bases). V was cut by 7 bases and J by 0 bases, with 7 bases left in between. Germline CDR1 and CDR2: SNHLY and FYNNEI. The CDR3 sequence is 14 residues long.

The rearrangement joins TRBV4-1 to TRBJ2-5, with D hard to call. V was pared by 1 base and J by 0 bases, with 12 bases between. Germline values: CDR1 MGHRA, CDR2 YSYEKL. This CDR3 is built from 16 residues. CDR3 in amino acids: CASSQVRRIYQETQYF. The CDR3 DNA is TGCGCCAGCAGCCAAGTCCGGCGGATCTACCAAGAGACCCAGTACTTC.

The chain carries TRBV24-1 and TRBJ2-5; D not resolved. The CDR3 has 16 amino acids. Germline CDR1 KGHDR, CDR2 SFDVKD. Trimming removed 5 bases at V and 5 bases at J, with 20 bases between. The CDR3 loop is CATSAALYPSRETQYF. The CDR3 nucleotides read TGTGCCACCAGTGCCGCGCTCTATCCGAGCCGGGAGACCCAGTACTTC.

This clonotype has ten or more counts. V gene TRBV29-1 combines with J gene TRBJ2-1, with 10 bases matching TRBD1. Germline CDR1 and CDR2: SQVTM and ANQGSEA. V was pared by 7 bases and J by 7 bases, with 10 bases of the junction left unmatched. The CDR3 runs to 14 residues. CDR3 region: CSAGADRGLNEQFF. CDR3 bases: TGCAGCGCTGGGGCAGACAGGGGGCTAAATGAGCAGTTCTTC.

The genes are TRBV10-3 and TRBJ2-3, with D tentatively TRBD2 (6 bases). The germline CDR1 and CDR2 sequences are ENHRY and SYGVKD. The CDR3 spans 13 residues. V lost 7 bases and J 4 bases, leaving 12 bases between the germline ends. The CDR3 reads CAITTGAADTQYF. The CDR3 DNA reads TGTGCCATCACTACGGGAGCTGCAGATACGCAGTATTTT.

V gene TRBV5-1 combines with J gene TRBJ2-1, with D perhaps TRBD1 or TRBD2 (5 bases each). The V gene's germline CDR1 is SGHRS and CDR2 YFSETQ. The V end was cut by 3 bases, the J end by 5 bases, with 12 bases between. This CDR3 has 14 residues. The CDR3 is CASSSGTHNNEQFF. DNA of the CDR3: TGCGCCAGCAGCTCCGGGACGCACAACAATGAGCAGTTCTTC.

Only a few counts were recorded for this clonotype. The J gene is TRBJ2-1, the V gene TRBV4-1, with a weak D call TRBD2 (6 bases). Per germline, CDR1 MGHRA and CDR2 YSYEKL. V lost 0 bases and J 8 bases, leaving 17 bases between the germline ends. This CDR3 comprises 16 residues. CDR3 sequence reads: CASSQDVRDVVDEQFF. The CDR3 nucleotides are TGCGCCAGCAGCCAAGATGTGCGGGATGTGGTTGATGAGCAGTTCTTC.

The chain has TRBV3-1 and TRBJ2-3, with D possibly matching TRBD1 (6 bases). The CDR3 runs to 13 residues. Trimming removed 6 bases at V and 1 base at J, with 8 bases between. Germline V lookup: CDR1 LGHDT, CDR2 YNNKEL (reference sequence). The CDR3, as DNA: TGTGCCAGCAGGGGGGCTGGCACAGATACGCAGTATTTT. This translates into CASRGAGTDTQYF.

The chain uses TRBV7-3 and TRBJ2-3; 10 bases agree with TRBD2. V gave up 2 bases and J gave up 5 bases; unmatched junction bases: 7. CDR1 is SGHTA, CDR2 FQGTGA, per germline. CDR3 length: 16 residues. CDR3 in DNA: TGTGCCAGCAGCTTACAGAGCGGGAGGGCCCTAGATACGCAGTATTTT. This sequence encodes CASSLQSGRALDTQYF. Variable domain in full (rest from reference TRBV7-3 and TRBJ2-3): GAGVSQTPSNKVTEKGKYVELRCDPISGHTALYWYRQSLGQGPEFLIYFQGTGAADDSGLPNDRFFAVRPEGSVSTLKIQRTERGDSAVYLCASSLQSGRALDTQYFGPGTRLTVL.

This clonotype was detected many times. The rearrangement links TRBV6-1 to TRBJ2-1; D is undetermined. Trimming pared 9 bases from V and 0 bases from J, leaving 15 bases between. Per the germline V gene, CDR1 is MNHNS and CDR2 is SASEGT. The CDR3 totals 15 residues. The CDR3 is CASHRTLTSYNEQFF. The CDR3 nucleotides read TGTGCCAGTCATAGGACCCTTACCTCCTACAATGAGCAGTTCTTC.

The chain uses TRBV2 and TRBJ2-1; the D is unclear. Germline values: CDR1 SNHLY, CDR2 FYNNEI. The CDR3 has 13 amino acids. V was shortened by 4 bases and J by 9 bases, with 13 bases between the two germline ends. CDR3 residues: CASSVGPAVEQFF. The CDR3 DNA reads as TGTGCCAGCAGTGTAGGCCCCGCGGTTGAGCAGTTCTTC.

This clonotype appeared a few times. The CDR3 bases are TGCAGTGCTCCGAACAGGGGTAACACTGAAGCTTTCTTT. Translation gives CSAPNRGNTEAFF. V gene TRBV20-1 combines with J gene TRBJ1-1; 7 bases line up with TRBD1. V lost 5 bases to trimming and J lost 2 bases; unmatched junction nucleotides: 5. The CDR3 sequence is 13 residues long. In germline, CDR1 is DFQATT, CDR2 SNEGSKA (reference sequence).

This clonotype was counted only a few times. The chain has TRBV7-2 and TRBJ1-2, with D tentatively TRBD1 (5 bases). CDR1 is SGHTA, CDR2 FQGNSA, per germline. The CDR3 sequence is 14 residues long. V shed 2 bases and J shed 3 bases, with 10 bases lying between them. The CDR3 loop is CASSLQGRDYGYTF. In DNA form, the CDR3 reads TGTGCCAGCAGCTTACAGGGACGGGACTATGGCTACACCTTC. The complete variable domain, with remaining parts taken from reference TRBV7-2 and TRBJ1-2, reads GAGVSQSPSNKVTEKGKDVELRCDPISGHTALYWYRQSLGQGLEFLIYFQGNSAPDKSGLPSDRFSAERTGGSVSTLTIQRTQQEDSAVYLCASSLQGRDYGYTFGSGTRLTVV.

This clonotype occurred many times. The chain uses TRBV7-6 and TRBJ2-1; a weak D match, TRBD2 (6 bases). Trimming shortened V by 2 bases and J by 5 bases, and 13 bases separated the two germline ends. Per the germline V gene, CDR1 is SGHVS and CDR2 is FNYEAQ. The CDR3 sequence is 15 residues long. As DNA, the CDR3 is TGTGCCAGCAGCTTATCCGGGGGTCGCCACAATGAGCAGTTCTTC. This codes for CASSLSGGRHNEQFF.

This clonotype was detected a few times. The chain joins TRBV9 to TRBJ2-3; the match to TRBD2 covers 9 bases. The CDR3 extends over 21 amino acids. Germline trimming cut 0 bases from V and 3 bases from J; bases unmatched to any gene: 20. The V gene's germline CDR1 is SGDLS and CDR2 YYNGEE. Written as DNA, the CDR3 is TGTGCCAGCAGCGTAGGAGTGAGAGTTCTGGGTCTAGCGGGACTAACAGATACGCAGTATTTT. It is translated as CASSVGVRVLGLAGLTDTQYF.

This clonotype was observed a handful of times. This chain links TRBV3-1 with TRBJ2-7; D unresolved. Trimming left V 0 bases short and J 8 bases short, with 17 bases between. The CDR3 has 15 residues. CDR1 LGHDT and CDR2 YNNKEL come from the germline V gene (reference sequence). For the CDR3, the DNA is TGTGCCAGCAGCCAAGAAGCCCTGAGCCCTACGCAGCAGTACTTC. Amino acids: CASSQEALSPTQQYF.

The chain recombines TRBV4-1 with TRBJ2-7; no clear D. Germline CDR1 MGHRA, CDR2 YSYEKL. This CDR3 has 18 amino acids. The V gene lost 1 base and the J gene lost 2 bases, with 21 bases spanning the gap. The DNA of the CDR3 is TGCGCCAGCAGCCAAGCCCTGGGTACCCCACCTAAAGCCTACGAGCAGTACTTC. The encoded protein is CASSQALGTPPKAYEQYF.

The rearrangement joins TRBV4-3 to TRBJ2-1; the D call may be TRBD1 or TRBD2 (5 bases each). With 1 base removed from V and 3 bases from J, the gap between germline ends came to 7 bases. The CDR3 is made up of 14 amino acids. Germline CDR1 is LGHNA and CDR2 is YSLEER. The CDR3 here is CASSQAGHYNEQFF. The CDR3 DNA reads TGCGCCAGCAGCCAAGCGGGGCACTACAATGAGCAGTTCTTC.

The chain links TRBV10-3 to TRBJ2-7; TRBD2 matches 9 bases. Germline-derived CDR1 and CDR2 are ENHRY and SYGVKD. The V segment lost 3 bases and the J segment 0 bases; nucleotides outside the gene matches: 3. There are 15 residues in the CDR3. CDR3 in amino acids: CAISDRTSASYEQYF. Here the CDR3 DNA reads TGTGCCATCAGTGACCGGACTAGCGCCTCCTACGAGCAGTACTTC.

V gene TRBV12-3 or TRBV12-4 combines with J gene TRBJ1-5; TRBD1 is a possible D gene (6 bases). The CDR3 runs to 15 residues. Trimming removed 8 bases at V and 7 bases at J, with 21 bases between. The chain's CDR3 is CASGPTGLLRQPQHF. The CDR3 DNA follows: TGTGCCAGCGGACCTACAGGGCTCTTGAGGCAGCCCCAGCATTTT.

The gene calls are TRBV7-3 and TRBJ2-3; the D gene is possibly TRBD2 (6 bases). Per germline, CDR1 SGHTA and CDR2 FQGTGA. The CDR3 length is 16 residues. V was shortened by 2 bases and J by 0 bases, with 12 bases between the two germline ends. The CDR3 nucleotides are TGTGCCAGCAGCTTAGGAGCGGGCGCTAGCACAGATACGCAGTATTTT. Translating it yields CASSLGAGASTDTQYF.

This clonotype was observed a few times. The V and J genes are TRBV9 and TRBJ2-2; 9 nucleotides line up with TRBD2. The germline gives CDR1 SGDLS, CDR2 YYNGEE. Trimming took 0 bases from V and 5 from J; bases not matched to a gene: 5. The CDR3 is 16 residues long. The CDR3 loop is CASSVAVAGATGELFF. CDR3 nucleotides: TGTGCCAGCAGCGTAGCGGTAGCGGGAGCAACCGGGGAGCTGTTTTTT.

This clonotype appeared a few times. The chain recombines TRBV18 with TRBJ1-3; D might be TRBD1 (6 bases). CDR3 size: 17 residues. Germline values: CDR1 KGHSH, CDR2 LQKENI. Trimming shortened V by 3 bases and J by 0 bases, and 15 bases separated the two germline ends. This chain's CDR3 is CASSPSMTGYSGNTIYF. In nucleotides, the CDR3 is TGTGCCAGCTCACCCTCTATGACAGGATACTCTGGAAACACCATATATTTT.

This clonotype was seen repeatedly, ten times or more. The chain uses TRBV14 and TRBJ1-4, with D unresolved. The germline gives CDR1 SGHDN, CDR2 FVKESK. The CDR3 runs to 12 residues. The V and J ends lost 0 bases and 10 bases respectively, with 6 bases between them. This CDR3 reads CASSQDRGKLFF. CDR3 DNA sequence: TGTGCCAGCAGCCAAGATAGAGGAAAACTGTTTTTT.

Only a few counts were recorded for this clonotype. The chain combines TRBV4-2 with TRBJ2-2; possibly TRBD2 for D (6 bases). The V end lost 3 bases, the J end lost 6 bases, and 20 bases lay between the germline ends. The germline CDR1 and CDR2 sequences are LGHNA and YNFKEQ. The CDR3 spans 17 residues. CDR3 DNA: TGTGCCAGCAGCCAGAGGGAACTAGCCAGCCGGGCCGGGGAGCTGTTTTTT. As protein: CASSQRELASRAGELFF.